Sequencing of this T cell receptor beta chain was carried out in a study of CD8+CD57+ T cells in acquired aplastic anemia. Study in general: DNA per sorted CD4+ or CD8+ sample ranged roughly 0.17 to 27.4 ug, averaging roughly 3.2 ug.

Genomic DNA, serving as template, underwent TCR beta VDJ and CDR3 profiling. Via MiXCR, TCRdb re-called the reads, giving one row per CDR3 protein. This sample has some 92,000 distinct CDR3 sequences, with around two thirds found just once. Trimming removed 5 bases from V and 2 bases from J; junction bases left unmatched: 7. The CDR3 totals 15 residues. CD8+CD57+ cell expansion had been shown by flow cytometry in patients chosen for sequencing. Patient blood was sampled before any therapy had been received. This sequence originates from a human donor with aplastic anemia. J is TRBJ2-3 and V is TRBV12-3 or TRBV12-4, with 7 bases lining up with TRBD2. Material for sequencing was sorted CD4+, CD8+, or CD8+CD57+ T cells (not recorded which) from PBMCs. CDR3 sequence reads: CASSHSGLNTDTQYF. CDR3 sequence (DNA): TGTGCCAGCAGTCATAGCGGGCTAAACACAGATACGCAGTATTTT.